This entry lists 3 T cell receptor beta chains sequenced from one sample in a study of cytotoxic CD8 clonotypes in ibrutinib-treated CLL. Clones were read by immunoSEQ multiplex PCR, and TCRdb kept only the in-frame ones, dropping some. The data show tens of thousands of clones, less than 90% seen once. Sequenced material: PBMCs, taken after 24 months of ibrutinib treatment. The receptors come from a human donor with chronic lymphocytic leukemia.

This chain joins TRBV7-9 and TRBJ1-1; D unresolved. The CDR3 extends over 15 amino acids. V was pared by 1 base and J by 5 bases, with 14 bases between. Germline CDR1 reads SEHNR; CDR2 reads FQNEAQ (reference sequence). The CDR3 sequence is CASSLDFVLITEAFF. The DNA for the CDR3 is TGTGCCAGCAGCTTAGATTTCGTGCTGATTACTGAAGCTTTCTTT.

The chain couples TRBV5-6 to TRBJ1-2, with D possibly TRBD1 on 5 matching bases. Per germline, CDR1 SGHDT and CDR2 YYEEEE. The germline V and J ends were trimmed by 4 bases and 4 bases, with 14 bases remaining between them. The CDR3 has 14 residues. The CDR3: CASSRGPTGYGYTF. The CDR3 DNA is TGTGCCAGCAGCCGGGGACCAACGGGCTATGGCTACACCTTC.

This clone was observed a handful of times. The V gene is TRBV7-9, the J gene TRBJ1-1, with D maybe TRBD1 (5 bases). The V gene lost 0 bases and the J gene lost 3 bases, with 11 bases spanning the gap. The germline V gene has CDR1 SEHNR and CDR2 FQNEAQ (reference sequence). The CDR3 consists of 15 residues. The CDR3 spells CASSLAQGYDTEAFF. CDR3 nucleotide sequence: TGTGCCAGCAGCTTAGCGCAGGGTTACGACACTGAAGCTTTCTTT.